The next 10 T cell receptor beta chains were all read from a single sample in a study of post-analysis software for immune sequencing data. Overall study results and limits: The five TRBV segments detected at higher frequency in patients than in controls included TRBV5-6, TRBV5-1 and TRBV20-1.

No cognate antigen is known for these TCRs. Unique molecular identifiers had been added to the TCR beta cDNA libraries. TCRdb re-derived calls from the PCR reads in MiXCR, one entry per CDR3 protein. The table includes about 500,000 distinct CDR3 sequences, around 40% detected once. The specimen sequenced was blood. Every receptor here comes from a girl aged 5-17 years with multiple sclerosis.

This clonotype was observed once. This chain links TRBV28 with TRBJ2-5; maybe TRBD2 (6 bases). V was shortened by 11 bases and J by 2 bases, with 15 bases between the two germline ends. CDR3 length: 13 amino acids. CDR1 is MDHEN, CDR2 SYDVKM, per germline. The CDR3 loop is CAVIGAGQETQYF. The CDR3 coding sequence is TGTGCCGTCATAGGGGCGGGACAAGAGACCCAGTACTTC.

This rearrangement joins TRBV20-1 to TRBJ1-2; D possibly corresponds to TRBD1 (6 bases). CDR1 and CDR2 from the germline V gene are DFQATT and SNEGSKA (reference sequence). V was cut by 2 bases and J by 4 bases, with 17 bases left in between. CDR3 length: 15 residues. CDR3 protein: CSARSRTVGVYGYTF. As DNA, the CDR3 is TGCAGTGCTAGATCAAGGACAGTGGGGGTCTATGGCTACACCTTC.

The chain couples TRBV5-1 to TRBJ2-4, with D possibly TRBD2 on 5 matching bases. CDR1 and CDR2 (germline): SGHRS, YFSETQ. This CDR3 has 15 residues. Trimming shortened V by 4 bases and J by 6 bases, and 17 bases separated the two germline ends. In DNA, the CDR3 is TGCGCCAGCAGCAGGCCAGCTAGCTCGGGAAACATTCAGTACTTC. Translation gives CASSRPASSGNIQYF. Full variable domain (rest looked up from reference TRBV5-1 and TRBJ2-4): KAGVTQTPRYLIKTRGQQVTLSCSPISGHRSVSWYQQTPGQGLQFLFEYFSETQRNKGNFPGRFSGRQFSNSRSEMNVSTLELGDSALYLCASSRPASSGNIQYFGAGTRLSVL.

This clonotype was counted between two and nine times. The rearrangement links TRBV5-1 to TRBJ2-7, with 12 bases fitting TRBD2. CDR1 is SGHRS, CDR2 YFSETQ, per germline. This CDR3 comprises 15 residues. J lost 6 bases, V lost 6 bases, and 10 bases had no gene match. The CDR3 coding sequence is TGCGCCAGCACACCGGGACTAGCGGGTAGTAGCGAGCAGTACTTC. Its translation is CASTPGLAGSSEQYF.

This clonotype was counted only a few times. V is TRBV6-5 and J is TRBJ1-2, with D unresolved. Trimming shortened V by 5 bases and J by 8 bases, and 12 bases separated the two germline ends. The germline V gene encodes CDR1 MNHEY and CDR2 SVGAGI. The CDR3 contains 12 residues. The CDR3 spells CASSDWTGGYTF. In nucleotides, the CDR3 is TGTGCCAGCAGTGACTGGACCGGGGGCTACACCTTC.

This chain connects TRBV10-3 to TRBJ2-3; 14 bases are shared with TRBD2. The germline V gene has CDR1 ENHRY and CDR2 SYGVKD. The CDR3 loop spans 19 amino acids. The V gene end was trimmed by 6 bases and the J gene end by 2 bases; junction bases not matched to a gene: 13. In DNA, the CDR3 is TGTGCCATCAGAGAACGCGGGACTAGCGGGAGAGTCGTCACAGATACGCAGTATTTT. This translates into CAIRERGTSGRVVTDTQYF.

The chain joins TRBV5-1 to TRBJ2-3; D gene ambiguous. V was clipped by 1 base and J by 6 bases, with 15 bases between them. Germline loops: CDR1 SGHRS, CDR2 YFSETQ. CDR3 length: 15 amino acids. CDR3 sequence (DNA): TGCGCCAGCAGCTTGACCACCTTGCCTGGGGATACGCAGTATTTT. Translating it yields CASSLTTLPGDTQYF.

This chain joins TRBV20-1 and TRBJ2-7, with 7 bases lining up with TRBD2. CDR1 is DFQATT and CDR2 is SNEGSKA in the germline V gene (reference sequence). V trimming: 3 bases; J trimming: 0 bases; junction bases outside the gene matches: 8. CDR3 length equals 15 residues. The chain's CDR3 is CSARRLADNSYEQYF. DNA for the CDR3: TGCAGTGCTAGGCGGCTAGCGGACAACTCCTACGAGCAGTACTTC.

CDR3 in DNA: TGTGCCAGTAGGGGAAATGAAAAACTGTTTTTT. Translation: CASRGNEKLFF. The chain links TRBV27 to TRBJ1-4, with D maybe TRBD1 (5 bases). Germline CDR1 MNHEY, CDR2 SMNVEV (reference sequence). V was pared by 9 bases and J by 5 bases, with 7 bases between. The CDR3 sequence is 11 residues long. The complete variable domain, with remaining parts taken from reference TRBV27 and TRBJ1-4, reads EAQVTQNPRYLITVTGKKLTVTCSQNMNHEYMSWYRQDPGLGLRQIYYSMNVEVTDKGDVPEGYKVSRKEKRNFPLILESPSPNQTSLYFCASRGNEKLFFGSGTQLSVL.

This chain connects TRBV4-1 to TRBJ1-1, with D possibly being TRBD1 (5 bases). Trimming took 3 bases from V and 5 from J, leaving 16 bases between them. Germline lookup yields CDR1 MGHRA and CDR2 YSYEKL. This CDR3 region has 15 residues. The CDR3 bases are TGCGCCAGCAGCCATAGGGGTGGGTTGGATACTGAAGCTTTCTTT. It yields the protein CASSHRGGLDTEAFF.